The present entry profiles one T cell receptor (beta chain) with its context. Its antigen remains unidentified. A read error may produce the germline difference seen at one junction end. It was with a sample-barcoded 5' primer and a J-beta primer mix that a second PCR of about 7 to 12 cycles was run. One entry per CDR3 protein, called by TCRdb with MiXCR from the 5' RACE reads. The sample contains approximately 850,000 distinct CDR3 sequences, 40% to 50% of which appear only once. Germline CDR1 is GTSNPN and CDR2 is SVGIG (reference sequence). The CDR3 is 12 residues long. Isolated per sample were at least 6 million PBMCs. These data are taken from a study of blood T cells in healthy people across ages. Study-wide points: Age advanced and TCR beta diversity per million T cells fell, roughly linearly. Strong correlation was found linking TCR beta diversity to naive T cell percentage.

The gene calls are TRBV30 and TRBJ2-5, with 7 bases lining up with TRBD2. Sequenced sample: blood. This sequence was found in a man aged 55-75 years in good health. The CDR3 coding sequence is TGTGCCGGGAGCGGGGTCGGAGAGACCCAGTACTTC. It specifies CAGSGVGETQYF.